The 9 T cell receptor beta chains below all came from one sample that was sequenced in a study of T cell changes during pregnancy in multiple sclerosis. Method: immunoSEQ multiplex PCR; TCRdb's copy keeps in-frame clones and lacks some. The sample holds more than 90,000 clones, about nine tenths seen once. The sample was peripheral blood, taken in the second trimester of pregnancy. These receptors were taken from a female donor with multiple sclerosis, enrolled in a pregnancy study.

The chain employs TRBV7-9 and TRBJ2-7, with TRBD2 as a possible D gene (5 bases). The germline gives CDR1 SEHNR, CDR2 FQNEAQ (reference sequence). Trimming pared 4 bases from V and 0 bases from J, leaving 7 bases between. The length of the CDR3 is 13 residues. CDR3 in amino acids: CASSSGTSYEQYF. Written as DNA, the CDR3 is TGTGCCAGCAGCTCGGGAACCTCCTACGAGCAGTACTTC.

This chain joins TRBV5-1 and TRBJ2-5, with D possibly matching TRBD2 (5 bases). Germline V CDR1 and CDR2: SGHRS, YFSETQ. This CDR3 region has 15 residues. The ends were cut back, 0 bases at V and 1 base at J, with 10 bases in the middle. Written as DNA, the CDR3 is TGCGCCAGCAGCTTGGGTTTTGCGGGCCAAGAGACCCAGTACTTC. It yields the protein CASSLGFAGQETQYF.

This CDR3 reads CASSITGGGYEQYF. The CDR3 DNA sequence: TGTGCCAGCAGTATCACAGGGGGGGGCTACGAGCAGTACTTC. This chain links TRBV27 with TRBJ2-7; D might be TRBD1 (8 bases). The germline V gene has CDR1 MNHEY and CDR2 SMNVEV (reference sequence). The CDR3 spans 14 residues. V was shortened by 5 bases and J by 3 bases, with 14 bases between the two germline ends.

This clone appeared a single time. The chain carries TRBV27 and TRBJ2-7; 7 nucleotides agree with TRBD2. This CDR3 is built from 14 residues. Germline lookup yields CDR1 MNHEY and CDR2 SMNVEV (reference sequence). The junction had 6 bases not matched to a gene; V was cut back by 5 bases and J by 2 bases. CDR3 sequence: CASSPPSGPYEQYF. The CDR3 region has the DNA TGTGCCAGCAGTCCCCCTAGCGGTCCCTACGAGCAGTACTTC.

This chain links TRBV6-1 with TRBJ2-2, with TRBD1 matching 8 bases. With V trimmed by 7 bases and J by 5 bases, 6 bases remained unmatched. Germline CDR1 MNHNS, CDR2 SASEGT. CDR3 length: 14 residues. Here the CDR3 DNA reads TGTGCCAGCATTTGGACAGGGCGTACCGGGGAGCTGTTTTTT. Translation gives CASIWTGRTGELFF.

As DNA, the CDR3 is TGTGCCAGCAACCCAATTGGCACAGGGGGTCCCACCTCTGGCACAGATACGCAGTATTTT. Translation: CASNPIGTGGPTSGTDTQYF. The rearrangement links TRBV6-4 to TRBJ2-3, with TRBD1 matching over 8 bases. V was clipped by 7 bases and J by 1 base; unmatched bases: 22. Germline CDR1 reads MRHNA; CDR2 reads SNTAGT. CDR3 length equals 20 residues.

The chain recombines TRBV7-3 with TRBJ2-1, with a possible D match to TRBD2 (6 bases). V was pared by 5 bases and J by 10 bases, with 15 bases between. Germline values: CDR1 SGHTA, CDR2 FQGTGA. This CDR3 has 13 amino acids. The CDR3 region has the DNA TGTGCCAGCAGCCCCGGGACTTCCACCGAGCAGTTCTTC. It translates to CASSPGTSTEQFF.

The rearrangement links TRBV6-6 to TRBJ2-7, with 11 bases fitting TRBD2. In germline, CDR1 is MNHNY, CDR2 SVGAGI (reference sequence). The junction had 4 bases not matched to a gene; V was cut back by 4 bases and J by 2 bases. The CDR3 length is 15 residues. The CDR3 loop reads CASSFGLAGAYEQYF. The CDR3 DNA is TGTGCCAGCAGTTTCGGACTAGCGGGTGCCTACGAGCAGTACTTC.

V is TRBV2 and J is TRBJ2-2, with D possibly matching TRBD2 (5 bases). The CDR3 contains 12 residues. The V gene's germline CDR1 is SNHLY and CDR2 FYNNEI. Trimming left V 7 bases short and J 6 bases short, with 9 bases between. The DNA of the CDR3 is TGTGCCAGCAACATGGGAGCCGGGGAGCTGTTTTTT. Translating it yields CASNMGAGELFF.